This record covers a single T cell receptor (beta chain). The method was immunoSEQ multiplex PCR; TCRdb's version includes in-frame clones alone and lacks a portion of them. This table has over 300,000 clones, approximately 88% appearing once. These data belong to a study of blood T cell repertoires in COVID-19. Individuals drawn from some 25 US areas were roughly 18 to 95 years old. The TCR was taken from a woman between 25 and 40 years old with acute COVID-19. The source material was PBMCs or T cells enriched from blood (not recorded which).

In DNA form, the CDR3 reads TGTGCCAGCAGCCGAGATTGGGGCGGTGAGCAGTTCTTC. Translation gives CASSRDWGGEQFF. This rearrangement joins TRBV3-1 (or the pseudogene TRBV3-2) to TRBJ2-1; D may be TRBD1 (5 bases). Germline CDR1 reads LGHDT; CDR2 reads YNNKEL (reference sequence). V was trimmed by 4 bases and J by 9 bases, leaving 13 bases between them. The CDR3 runs 13 residues.